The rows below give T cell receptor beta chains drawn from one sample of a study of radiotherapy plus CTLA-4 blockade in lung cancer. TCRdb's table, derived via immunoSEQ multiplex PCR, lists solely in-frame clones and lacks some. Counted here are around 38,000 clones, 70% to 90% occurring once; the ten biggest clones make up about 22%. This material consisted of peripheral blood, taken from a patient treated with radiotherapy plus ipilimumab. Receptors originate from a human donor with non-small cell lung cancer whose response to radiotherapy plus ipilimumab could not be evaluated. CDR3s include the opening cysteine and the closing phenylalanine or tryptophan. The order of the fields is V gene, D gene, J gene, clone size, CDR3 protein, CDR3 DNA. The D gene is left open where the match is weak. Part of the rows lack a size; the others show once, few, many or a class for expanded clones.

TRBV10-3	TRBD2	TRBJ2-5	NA	CAIQDGGGAEGAQYF	TGTGCCATACAGGACGGCGGGGGGGCCGAGGGGGCCCAGTACTTC
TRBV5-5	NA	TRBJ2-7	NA	CASSFSLGGLSEQYF	TGTGCCAGCAGCTTCTCTTTGGGAGGTTTGAGCGAGCAGTACTTC
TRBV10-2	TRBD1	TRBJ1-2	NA	CASSRTGGDYGYTF	TGCGCCAGCAGCCGGACAGGGGGCGACTATGGCTACACCTTC
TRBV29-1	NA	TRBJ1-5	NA	CSVGGGVGQPQHF	TGCAGCGTGGGGGGGGGAGTGGGTCAGCCCCAGCATTTT
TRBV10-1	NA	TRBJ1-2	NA	CASSDGVNYGYTF	TGCGCCAGCAGTGACGGGGTAAACTATGGCTACACCTTC
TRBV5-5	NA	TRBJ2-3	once	CASSPGGSTDTQYF	TGTGCCAGCAGCCCCGGCGGGAGCACAGATACGCAGTATTTT
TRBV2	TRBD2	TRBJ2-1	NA	CASGAGTSGTQFF	TGTGCCAGCGGTGCTGGGACTAGCGGGACCCAGTTCTTC
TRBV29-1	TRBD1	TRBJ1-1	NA	CSVSRGQTEAFF	TGCAGCGTTTCCAGGGGGCAAACTGAAGCTTTCTTT
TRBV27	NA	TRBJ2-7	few	CASSPGTVAYEQYF	TGTGCCAGCAGCCCAGGGACTGTGGCCTACGAGCAGTACTTC
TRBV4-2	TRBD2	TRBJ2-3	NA	CASSQGSGGADTQYF	TGTGCCAGCAGCCAAGGGAGCGGGGGGGCAGATACGCAGTATTTT
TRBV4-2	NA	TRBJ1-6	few	CASSQQVNSPLHF	TGTGCCAGCAGCCAGCAGGTTAATTCACCCCTCCACTTT
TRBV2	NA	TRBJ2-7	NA	CASSQRFRRVEQYF	TGTGCCAGCAGCCAACGTTTTCGTCGGGTCGAGCAGTACTTC
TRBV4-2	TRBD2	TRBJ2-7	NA	CASSQELAGGYEQYF	TGTGCCAGCAGCCAAGAATTAGCGGGGGGGTACGAGCAGTACTTC
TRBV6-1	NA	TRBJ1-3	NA	CASSATGGSGNTIYF	TGTGCCAGCAGTGCCACAGGTGGATCTGGAAACACCATATATTTT
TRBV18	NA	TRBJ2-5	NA	CASSPRGTVQETQYF	TGTGCCAGCTCACCACGAGGAACCGTCCAAGAGACCCAGTACTTC
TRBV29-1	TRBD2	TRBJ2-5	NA	CSGRGGSRETQYF	TGCAGCGGGCGGGGGGGGTCGCGGGAGACCCAGTACTTC